This T cell receptor beta chain comes out of a study of tumor-infiltrating lymphocytes in primary liver carcinoma. Background on the study: By surgical resection, the patients were treated for their primary liver carcinoma. Sample counts of productive TCRbeta reads spanned roughly 3.65 to 8 million; these counts were similar across tissue types. Study-level findings and limits: Since sampling was bulk and unsorted, CD4+ and CD8+ repertoires were not compared.

Notes on this clonotype: Its cognate antigen is unknown. One end of the junction is discordant with germline, which a read error may explain.

For blood RNA, unsorted whole blood served as the source, and germline DNA was extracted too. A constant-region primer served to make TCR beta cDNA from roughly 540 ng total RNA. Slightly modified ARM-PCR with three nested multiplex PCR rounds yielded TCR beta libraries. It was with TRBV1-TRBV30 forward primers and a C-beta reverse primer that the first two PCR rounds were run, at around 10 cycles each. TCRdb redid the calling of the multiplex PCR reads with MiXCR, one entry per CDR3 protein. The sample yields roughly 330,000 distinct CDR3 sequences, approximately 65% seen once. This CDR3 spans 15 amino acids.

V is TRBV12-3 or TRBV12-4 and J is TRBJ2-3; D possibly corresponds to TRBD2 (6 bases). The receptor comes from a man aged 35-49 years with primary liver carcinoma and hepatitis B virus infection. Sequences were obtained from peripheral blood. This chain's CDR3 is CASSPVSGIADTQYF. The CDR3 DNA is TGTGCAAGCAGCCCCGTTAGCGGAATAGCAGATACGCAGTATTTT.